This T cell receptor (beta chain) was retrieved from a study of T-cell reconstitution after alpha-beta-depleted transplantation in children. Findings of the study overall: About two months after transplant, alpha-beta T cells reportedly came from several hundred expanded graft clones. Elevated TCRbeta diversity at day 60 was traced, in some patients, to surviving recipient T cells and thymic progenitors. The main origin of T-cell counts and diversity one year after transplant was newly produced T cells.

Unique molecular identifiers were built into the TCRbeta library. A single record per CDR3 protein comes from TCRdb applying MiXCR to the PCR reads. The table includes about 900,000 distinct CDR3 sequences, under 30% detected once. The CDR3 consists of 14 residues. The germline CDR1 and CDR2 sequences are SGHRS and YFSETQ. Trimming removed 4 bases from V and 4 bases from J, with 14 bases in between. This clonotype was observed a handful of times. Antigen: not known. This material consisted of PBMCs, mostly from graft donor cells, taken 360 days after TCRalphabeta/CD19-depleted stem cell transplant. This receptor was taken from a boy younger than two who had a stem cell transplant for SCID, so the T cells may come from the graft donor. The rearrangement links TRBV5-1 to TRBJ1-1; TRBD1 might be the D (5 bases). The CDR3 region is CASSPRDRGTEAFF. The CDR3 bases are TGCGCCAGCAGCCCCCGTGACAGAGGCACTGAAGCTTTCTTT.